The clone carrying this T cell receptor (beta chain) was observed a handful of times. CDR1 is SQVTM and CDR2 is ANQGSEA in the germline V gene. V was trimmed by 3 bases and J by 0 bases, leaving 10 bases between them. CDR3 length: 14 amino acids. These data originate in a study of beta chain features in type 1 diabetes. Study at large: Sorted cell examination encompassed 85 million to 140 million cells across all samples.

All of the isolated RNA was reverse transcribed, so expressed TCRB transcripts were sequenced. The assay was immunoSEQ multiplex PCR, and TCRdb's table has in-frame clones only and misses some. The table shows fewer than 550,000 clones, with about 10% occurring only once. This TCR was recovered from a woman between 18 and 29 years old in good health. The chain joins TRBV29-1 to TRBJ2-3; D not resolved. The sequencing sample was made of naive CD4+ T cells from blood. CDR3 coding DNA: TGCAGCGTTGATTCAGTGCCTAGCACAGATACGCAGTATTTT. Encoded protein: CSVDSVPSTDTQYF.